The 3 T cell receptor beta chains below come from one sample, sequenced in a study of control samples from healthy donors and cancer patients. Here immunoSEQ multiplex PCR was the method, and the copy in TCRdb shows in-frame clones only, minus some. The sample lists about 160,000 clones; around 96% were seen once. Sequencing used blood. The receptors originated from a woman in her thirties or forties in good health.

This clone has a single count. Here the CDR3 reads CASGTKGTSEQYF. The DNA for the CDR3 is TGTGCCAGCGGTACCAAGGGCACCAGCGAGCAGTACTTC. The chain couples TRBV14 to TRBJ2-7; D unresolved. V gave up 8 bases and J gave up 6 bases, with 17 bases separating them. This CDR3 has 13 residues. Germline lookup yields CDR1 SGHDN and CDR2 FVKESK. The full variable domain, with the rest looked up from reference TRBV14 and TRBJ2-7, is EAGVTQFPSHSVIEKGQTVTLRCDPISGHDNLYWYRRVMGKEIKFLLHFVKESKQDESGMPNNRFLAERTGGTYSTLKVQPAELEDSGVYFCASGTKGTSEQYFGPGTRLTVT.

The J gene is TRBJ2-5, the V gene TRBV5-5; 7 nucleotides line up with TRBD1. Germline-derived CDR1 and CDR2 are SGHKS and YYEKEE (reference sequence). The CDR3 runs 14 residues. With 2 bases clipped from V and 1 base from J, the junction kept 2 bases outside the gene matches. This chain's CDR3 is CASSLRDSQETQYF. The CDR3 nucleotides are TGTGCCAGCAGCTTAAGGGACAGCCAAGAGACCCAGTACTTC.

The rearrangement joins TRBV19 to TRBJ1-5, with a possible D match to TRBD1 (5 bases). The V end was cut by 3 bases, the J end by 3 bases, with 9 bases between. Germline lookup yields CDR1 LNHDA and CDR2 SQIVND (reference sequence). CDR3 size: 14 residues. The CDR3: CASSIGGYNQPQHF. The CDR3 DNA follows: TGTGCCAGTAGTATCGGGGGGTACAATCAGCCCCAGCATTTT.